A single TCR beta chain is shown here with its context. Its antigen is currently unknown. V was pared by 6 bases and J by 4 bases, with 8 bases of the junction left unmatched. This CDR3 spans 14 amino acids. Germline V gene sequence: CDR1 SQVTM, CDR2 ANQGSEA. The data belong to a study of T cells in localized non-small cell lung cancer. Study conclusions and caveats: Among the tissues sampled, uninvolved adjacent lung had the highest T cell clonality, above tumor. Adjacent lung had a median approximately 50 of the 100 largest tumor clones.

TCRdb's copy holds only in-frame clones and misses some; the assay was immunoSEQ multiplex PCR. The sample carries thousands of clones, roughly a sixth recorded once. The chain has TRBV29-1 and TRBJ2-5; 10 nucleotides align to TRBD1. This sequence originates from a female donor older than 55 with stage I squamous cell lung carcinoma. This specimen was lung tumor tissue, taken before any cancer treatment. Here the CDR3 DNA reads TGCAGCGTCGCCGGGACAGGGGATGGAGAGACCCAGTACTTC. Amino acid sequence: CSVAGTGDGETQYF. The entire variable domain, with the rest obtained from reference TRBV29-1 and TRBJ2-5, is as follows: SAVISQKPSRDICQRGTSLTIQCQVDSQVTMMFWYRQQPGQSLTLIATANQGSEATYESGFVIDKFPISRPNLTFSTLTVSNMSPEDSSIYLCSVAGTGDGETQYFGPGTRLLVL.